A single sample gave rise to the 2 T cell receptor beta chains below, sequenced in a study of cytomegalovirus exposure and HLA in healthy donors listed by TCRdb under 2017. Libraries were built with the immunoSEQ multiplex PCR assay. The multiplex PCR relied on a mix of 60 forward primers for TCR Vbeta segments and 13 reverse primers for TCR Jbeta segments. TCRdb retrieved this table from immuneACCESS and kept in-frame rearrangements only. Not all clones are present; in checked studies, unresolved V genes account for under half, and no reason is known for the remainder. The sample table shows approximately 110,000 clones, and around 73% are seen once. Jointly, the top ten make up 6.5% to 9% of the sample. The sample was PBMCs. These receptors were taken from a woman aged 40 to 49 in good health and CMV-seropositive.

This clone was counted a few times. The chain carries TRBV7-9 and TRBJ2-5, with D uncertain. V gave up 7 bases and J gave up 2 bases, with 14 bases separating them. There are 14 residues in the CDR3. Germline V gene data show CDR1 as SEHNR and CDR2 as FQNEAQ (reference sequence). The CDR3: CASNPSMSQETQYF. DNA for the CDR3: TGTGCCAGCAACCCCTCTATGTCACAAGAGACCCAGTACTTC.

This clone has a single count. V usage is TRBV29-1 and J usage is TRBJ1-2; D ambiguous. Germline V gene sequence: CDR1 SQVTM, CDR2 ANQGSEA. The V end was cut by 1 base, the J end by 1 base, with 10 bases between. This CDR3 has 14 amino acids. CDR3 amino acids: CSVEGQRVNYGYTF. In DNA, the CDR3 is TGCAGCGTTGAAGGGCAGCGAGTTAACTATGGCTACACCTTC.